Following are 30 T cell receptor beta chains from one sample sequenced in a study of T cells in Graves' hyperthyroidism and ophthalmopathy. RNA transcripts served as the template for amplifying TCR beta CDR3 regions. When the TCR CDR3 underwent first-round RT-PCR, the HTBI primer set was used. TCRdb re-analysed the multiplex PCR reads in MiXCR, keeping a single row per CDR3 protein. The sample has 640,000 or so distinct CDR3 sequences; approximately 15% are singletons. The sample taken for sequencing was blood. The receptor source for this set is a woman under 30 with Graves' ophthalmopathy.

This clonotype appeared a single time. This sequence may be a read error, since a much larger clone differs from it by one base. The rearrangement joins TRBV20-1 to TRBJ1-2; D unresolved. The CDR3 runs to 13 residues. Germline loops: CDR1 DFQATT, CDR2 SNEGSKA (reference sequence). The CDR3 DNA is TGCAGTGCTAGAGATCCGGGGAACTATGGCTGCACCTTC. Amino acids: CSARDPGNYGCTF.

This clonotype was counted ten times or more. The V gene is TRBV7-2, the J gene TRBJ2-3; no definite D call. CDR1 and CDR2 from the germline V gene are SGHTA and FQGNSA. The CDR3 consists of 17 residues. With 6 bases removed from V and 4 bases from J, the gap between germline ends came to 23 bases. CDR3 loop: CASRPNARSQSPDTQYF. For the CDR3, the DNA is TGTGCCAGCAGACCAAACGCGCGGAGCCAGAGCCCAGATACGCAGTATTTT.

This clonotype was detected ten times or more. The chain couples TRBV30 to TRBJ2-7; maybe TRBD2 (5 bases). Trimming left V 1 base short and J 7 bases short, with 23 bases between. The germline V gene has CDR1 GTSNPN and CDR2 SVGIG (reference sequence). This CDR3 is built from 16 residues. CDR3 region: CAWSGSEGIYSLEQYF. DNA for the CDR3: TGTGCCTGGAGTGGCAGTGAGGGCATCTACTCTCTAGAGCAGTACTTC.

V is TRBV19 and J is TRBJ2-1, with 15 positions matching TRBD2. The CDR3 has 15 amino acids. CDR1 is LNHDA, CDR2 SQIVND, per germline (reference sequence). The V segment lost 7 bases and the J segment 10 bases; nucleotides outside the gene matches: 8. CDR3 sequence (DNA): TGTGCCAGTATCCAGGGGACTAGCGGGGGGCGGGAGCAGTTCTTC. Protein sequence: CASIQGTSGGREQFF.

For this clonotype: A clone one base away is much larger, so this may be a read error. The V and J genes are TRBV12-3 or TRBV12-4 and TRBJ2-1; D remains unclear. The CDR3 covers 13 residues. V dropped 4 bases and J dropped 10 bases, with 14 bases sitting between them. In nucleotides, the CDR3 is TGTGCCAGCAGTTCCGGGCCATACTACGAGCAGTTCTTC. Translated: CASSSGPYYEQFF.

This clonotype has ten or more counts. This sequence joins TRBV27 and TRBJ2-7; tentatively, D is TRBD1 or TRBD2 (5 bases each). CDR3 size: 14 residues. The germline V gene has CDR1 MNHEY and CDR2 SMNVEV (reference sequence). The V end was cut by 2 bases, the J end by 6 bases, with 14 bases between. The CDR3 region is CASSLEGPVLEQYF. CDR3 bases: TGTGCCAGCAGTTTAGAGGGACCAGTTCTCGAGCAGTACTTC.

The chain combines TRBV6-1 with TRBJ1-4; 7 bases agree with TRBD1. Looked up from germline, CDR1 is MNHNS and CDR2 is SASEGT. The CDR3 consists of 14 residues. The V gene end was trimmed by 7 bases and the J gene end by 4 bases; junction bases not matched to a gene: 6. The CDR3 region is CASMRGQNNEKLFF. The CDR3, as DNA: TGTGCCAGCATGAGGGGACAGAATAATGAAAAACTGTTTTTT.

This clonotype came up a few times. The rearrangement uses TRBV10-3 and TRBJ1-2, with a possible D match to TRBD1 (5 bases). CDR3 size: 14 residues. Germline CDR1 reads ENHRY; CDR2 reads SYGVKD. Trimming shortened V by 2 bases and J by 1 base, and 8 bases separated the two germline ends. The CDR3 spells CAISEGRVNYGYTF. The CDR3, as DNA: TGTGCCATCAGTGAGGGCAGGGTTAACTATGGCTACACCTTC.

The genes are TRBV2 and TRBJ2-7; D is uncertain. In germline, CDR1 is SNHLY, CDR2 FYNNEI. The V gene lost 8 bases and the J gene lost 5 bases, with 10 bases spanning the gap. This CDR3 contains 11 residues. CDR3 nucleotides: TGTGCCAGCTCCAACGAGGACGAGCAGTACTTC. This translates into CASSNEDEQYF.

This clonotype was seen repeatedly, ten times or more. V is TRBV5-1 and J is TRBJ1-5; maybe TRBD1 (5 bases). CDR3 size: 15 residues. Deletions cut 1 base from V and 1 base from J, with 9 bases between. The germline V gene has CDR1 SGHRS and CDR2 YFSETQ. The CDR3 nucleotides are TGCGCCAGCAGCTTGTTCCCAGGGAGCAATCAGCCCCAGCATTTT. Translating gives CASSLFPGSNQPQHF.

The chain couples TRBV27 to TRBJ1-1, with a weak D call TRBD1 (6 bases). The CDR3 length is 13 residues. The germline V and J ends were trimmed by 6 bases and 4 bases, with 12 bases remaining between them. CDR1 and CDR2 from the germline V gene are MNHEY and SMNVEV (reference sequence). DNA of the CDR3: TGTGCCAGCAGGCTTCAGGGGAGCACTGAAGCTTTCTTT. Its translation is CASRLQGSTEAFF.

Concerning this clonotype: A much larger clone differs from this one at a single base, so this may be a read error. The CDR3 end shows no conserved phenylalanine or tryptophan, and so a read error is likely. V and J are TRBV5-1 and TRBJ2-1; D may be TRBD2 (5 bases). V lost 3 bases and J lost 6, with 13 bases in between. Looked up from germline, CDR1 is SGHRS and CDR2 is YFSETQ. The CDR3 is 14 amino acids. The CDR3 nucleotides read TGCGCCAGCAGCTCGGGAAGCACCCTCAATGAGCAGTTCCTC. Translation: CASSSGSTLNEQFL.

This sequence joins TRBV10-3 and TRBJ2-3; D gene uncertain. The CDR3 is made up of 15 amino acids. The germline V and J ends were trimmed by 11 bases and 0 bases, with 18 bases remaining between them. Germline V gene lookup returns CDR1 ENHRY and CDR2 SYGVKD. The chain's CDR3 is CAASPSGPSTDTQYF. DNA for the CDR3: TGTGCCGCGAGCCCCTCCGGGCCCAGCACAGATACGCAGTATTTT.

This clonotype was recorded many times. The V call is TRBV11-2, the J call TRBJ2-2, with 7 bases fitting TRBD2. Germline V lookup: CDR1 SGHAT, CDR2 FQNNGV. The V segment lost 5 bases and the J segment 3 bases; nucleotides outside the gene matches: 6. This CDR3 contains 15 residues. CDR3 protein: CASSLPSGYTGELFF. The DNA for the CDR3 is TGTGCCAGCAGCCTCCCTAGCGGCTACACCGGGGAGCTGTTTTTT.

This clonotype occurred many times. The chain has TRBV18 and TRBJ2-7, with 11 bases fitting TRBD1. Germline CDR1 reads KGHSH; CDR2 reads LQKENI. The CDR3 is 14 residues long. V dropped 2 bases and J dropped 6; count of bases not matched to a gene: 3. The CDR3 DNA follows: TGTGCCAGCTCACCAGCGGGACAGGGGGGCGAGCAGTACTTC. Its translation is CASSPAGQGGEQYF. Full variable domain (outside the CDR3, taken from reference TRBV18 and TRBJ2-7): NAGVMQNPRHLVRRRGQEARLRCSPMKGHSHVYWYRQLPEEGLKFMVYLQKENIIDESGMPKERFSAEFPKEGPSILRIQQVVRGDSAAYFCASSPAGQGGEQYFGPGTRLTVT.

This clonotype was found many times. J is TRBJ1-1 and V is TRBV4-2; 8 bases fit TRBD1. V gave up 0 bases and J gave up 6 bases; unmatched junction bases: 6. The V gene's germline CDR1 is LGHNA and CDR2 YNFKEQ. The CDR3 length is 15 residues. CDR3 DNA: TGTGCCAGCAGCCAAGAGACAGGGGTAGTCGCTGAAGCTTTCTTT. It codes for CASSQETGVVAEAFF.

V gene TRBV6-1 combines with J gene TRBJ2-3; TRBD1 agrees at 8 bases. Trimming at V came to 5 bases and at J to 4 bases, leaving 8 bases not matched to a gene. In germline, CDR1 is MNHNS, CDR2 SASEGT. This CDR3 is built from 15 residues. CDR3 bases: TGTGCCAGCAGTCTCAGGGGGCAAGGGGCAGATACGCAGTATTTT. It specifies CASSLRGQGADTQYF.

This chain uses TRBV6-2 or TRBV6-3 with TRBJ2-2; D unclear. With 2 bases removed from V and 4 bases from J, the gap between germline ends came to 8 bases. Germline V gene sequence: CDR1 MNHEY, CDR2 SVGEGT. This CDR3 has 14 amino acids. The CDR3 region has the DNA TGTGCCAGCAGTTACATCGGGCGCACCGGGGAGCTGTTTTTT. Its translation is CASSYIGRTGELFF.

This clonotype was counted at least ten times. J is TRBJ2-6 and V is TRBV12-3 or TRBV12-4; the D is unclear. The CDR3 is 15 amino acids. V was trimmed by 5 bases and J by 4 bases, leaving 12 bases between them. The CDR3 loop reads CASSTPPGGANVLTF. In DNA, the CDR3 is TGTGCCAGCAGTACCCCGCCCGGGGGGGCCAACGTCCTGACTTTC.

A few counts support this clonotype. The genes are TRBV10-3 and TRBJ2-7, with 10 bases identical to TRBD1. Germline V CDR1 and CDR2: ENHRY, SYGVKD. The junction had 2 bases not matched to a gene; V was cut back by 0 bases and J by 3 bases. This CDR3 is 15 amino acids long. The CDR3 sequence: CAISESGQGDYEQYF. The CDR3 coding sequence is TGTGCCATCAGTGAGTCCGGACAGGGGGACTACGAGCAGTACTTC.

Only one count was recorded for this clonotype. This may stem from a read error, because a much larger clone lies one nucleotide away. The chain uses TRBV6-5 and TRBJ2-2, with 14 bases that match TRBD2. The CDR3 sequence is 16 residues long. Germline CDR1 MNHEY, CDR2 SVGAGI. The CDR3 DNA reads TGTGCCAGCAGTTACTCCGGGACTAGCGGGAGCGGGGAGCCGTTTTTT. It yields the protein CASSYSGTSGSGEPFF.

This clonotype was counted between two and nine times. The chain combines TRBV15 with TRBJ2-1; maybe TRBD1 (5 bases). This CDR3 has 15 residues. V lost 0 bases and J 5 bases, leaving 11 bases between the germline ends. Germline V gives CDR1 LNHNV, CDR2 YYDKDF (reference sequence). The CDR3 DNA reads as TGTGCCACCAGCAGAGATTTAGGACACCACAATGAGCAGTTCTTC. Translated: CATSRDLGHHNEQFF.

The chain employs TRBV6-1 and TRBJ2-7; the D is unclear. CDR3 length equals 13 residues. V was trimmed by 8 bases and J by 0 bases, leaving 11 bases between them. Germline CDR1 is MNHNS and CDR2 is SASEGT. The CDR3 is CASQSRSSYEQYF. The CDR3, as DNA: TGTGCCAGCCAGTCTCGGAGCTCCTACGAGCAGTACTTC.

This clonotype was seen repeatedly, ten times or more. The chain's CDR3 is CSESSGRGYNEQFF. CDR3 coding DNA: TGCAGTGAATCTAGCGGGAGGGGGTACAATGAGCAGTTCTTC. V is TRBV20-1 and J is TRBJ2-1; 12 bases match TRBD2. V was pared by 7 bases and J by 4 bases, with 5 bases of the junction left unmatched. Germline CDR1 DFQATT, CDR2 SNEGSKA (reference sequence). The CDR3 is 14 residues long.

This clonotype showed up many times. V and J are TRBV7-2 and TRBJ2-3; D tentatively reads TRBD1 or TRBD2 (5 bases each). The CDR3 has 16 amino acids. V was pared by 1 base and J by 0 bases, with 11 bases between. In germline, CDR1 is SGHTA, CDR2 FQGNSA. The CDR3: CASSLVGEPSTDTQYF. The CDR3 nucleotides are TGTGCCAGCAGCTTAGTGGGGGAACCTAGCACAGATACGCAGTATTTT.

Ten or more counts support this clonotype. This sequence joins TRBV20-1 and TRBJ2-1; TRBD2 aligns across 9 bases. In germline, CDR1 is DFQATT, CDR2 SNEGSKA (reference sequence). V gave up 4 bases and J gave up 8 bases; unmatched junction bases: 9. This CDR3 has 14 residues. CDR3 sequence reads: CSATQREAWDEQFF. The DNA for the CDR3 is TGCAGTGCTACCCAGCGGGAGGCTTGGGATGAGCAGTTCTTC.

With respect to this clonotype: This may arise from a read error, as a much more abundant clone is one base away. The V and J genes are TRBV5-5 and TRBJ1-1; D remains ambiguous. V was shortened by 5 bases and J by 0 bases, with 5 bases between the two germline ends. The length of the CDR3 is 12 residues. Germline V CDR1 and CDR2: SGHKS, YYEKEE (reference sequence). CDR3 region: CASRFMNTEAFF. CDR3 bases: TGTGCCAGCAGATTCATGAACACTGAAGCTTTCTTT.

This sequence joins TRBV20-1 and TRBJ2-5; 16 nucleotides line up with TRBD2. Trimming at V came to 1 base and at J to 5 bases, leaving 13 bases not matched to a gene. The length of the CDR3 is 19 residues. CDR1 and CDR2 (germline): DFQATT, SNEGSKA (reference sequence). CDR3 region: CSARGLAGTSGRAVETQYF. The CDR3, as DNA: TGCAGTGCTAGAGGTCTAGCAGGGACTAGCGGGAGGGCCGTGGAGACCCAGTACTTC.

V gene TRBV6-1 combines with J gene TRBJ2-7, with D possibly TRBD2 on 6 matching bases. Germline V CDR1 and CDR2: MNHNS, SASEGT. The CDR3 consists of 14 residues. V was pared by 4 bases and J by 0 bases, with 10 bases between. CDR3: CASSAGLRSYEQYF. The CDR3 bases are TGTGCCAGCAGTGCGGGACTGCGCTCCTACGAGCAGTACTTC.

This clonotype was counted ten times or more. This chain links TRBV4-2 with TRBJ2-7; D possibly corresponds to TRBD2 (6 bases). The V gene's germline CDR1 is LGHNA and CDR2 YNFKEQ. V lost 7 bases, J lost 3 bases, and 19 bases lay in between. The CDR3 is 15 residues long. CDR3 sequence: CASTREHSGYYEQYF. As DNA, the CDR3 is TGTGCCAGCACCCGGGAGCACTCAGGGTACTACGAGCAGTACTTC.